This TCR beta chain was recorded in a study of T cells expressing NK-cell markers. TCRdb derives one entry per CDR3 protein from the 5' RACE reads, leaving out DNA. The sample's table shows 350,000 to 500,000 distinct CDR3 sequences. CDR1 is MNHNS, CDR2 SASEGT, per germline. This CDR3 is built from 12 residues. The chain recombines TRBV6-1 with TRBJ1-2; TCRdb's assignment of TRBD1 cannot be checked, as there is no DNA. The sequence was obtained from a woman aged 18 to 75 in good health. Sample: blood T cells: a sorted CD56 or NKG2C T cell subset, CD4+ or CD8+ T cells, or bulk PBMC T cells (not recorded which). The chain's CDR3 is CASRSRGYGYTF.